This TCR beta chain derives from a study of T cell responses to AZD1222 COVID-19 vaccine (dated by TCRdb to the early 2020s). At the level of the whole study: TCR sequencing was performed for 230 to 250 trial participants, of whom about 210 were given two doses of AZD1222 and around 26 were given two doses of MenACWY control vaccine. Trial participants were enrolled by age into subgroups of 18-55, 56-69 and 70-plus years, and 148, 28 and 57 TCR-sequenced participants, respectively, were included in these subgroups. The paper as a whole reports these results and caveats: No day 14 peak-response samples were available, so repertoires were characterized only after the peak T cell response. The 56-69-year group was small, and its depth increase did not reach significance, likely because of low power. Nearly half of unique spike-specific TCRs reportedly recognized epitopes outside regions mutated in the B.1.351 and B.1.1.7 variants. Conclusions about previously exposed vaccinees are limited, since just six AZD1222 recipients were seropositive for SARS-CoV-2 at baseline. Participants were mostly white British and included more females than males, and it was suggested by the authors that clonal diversity may have been underestimated. After two AZD1222 doses, spike-specific TCR breadth and depth were significantly higher than at day 0 and than in MenACWY recipients. Vaccine-associated CD4 TCRs spanned the whole spike protein, with dominant responses in regions 160-218 and 743-854.

The CDR3 regions of human TCRbeta chains were analyzed by immunosequencing. Under the source paper's analysis protocol: TCRs in the repertoires were matched against a reference library of SARS-CoV-2-specific TCRs that had been generated with the MIRA antigen-specificity platform. Breadth meant the fraction of unique TCRs that were SARS-CoV-2-associated, whereas depth meant the fraction of total T cells that were SARS-CoV-2-associated. Using the MIRA data, every spike-specific TCR was mapped to the spike region that the TCR reacted to and assigned to either a CD4 or a CD8 class. Log10-transformed breadth and depth values were compared by one-way ANOVA with Sidak's multiple comparisons tests. Held by TCRdb, this immuneACCESS table contains in-frame sequences only and omits some clones. Under half of the omission traces to an unresolved V gene where checked; the cause of the rest is unknown. That table supplies the V and J calls and clone size; D and trimming were determined from the DNA. Within this sample are approximately 150,000 clones, with about 91% of them counted one time only. About 4% of the sample rests with the top ten.

Reading the label with the study, this specimen's time point is: baseline before first vaccination. Per the publication, the treatment or condition label means: meningococcal conjugate vaccine given as trial control. Vaccinee samples were obtained from the UK trials COV001 and COV002, which included a single-blind randomized controlled phase 2/3 trial of AZD1222 (ChAdOx1 nCoV-19) in healthy adults. For TCRbeta chain sequencing, PBMC samples were collected from trial participants at day 0 and at day 28 after the second dose. The CDR3 runs 17 residues from the cysteine to the phenylalanine. The only DNA kept is the CDR3, 51 bases in frame from the first base. V lost 8 bases and J lost 0 bases; the stretch between them is 21 bases long. The germline V gene yields MDHEN for CDR1 and SYDVKM for CDR2. About this clone: Its recognized antigen is unknown. The input lacks base qualities; no much larger clone sits a single base away.

The sequence links TRBV28 to TRBJ2-3, with the D segment possibly TRBD1 or TRBD2, each aligning over 5 bases. The receptor was derived from an adult in good health. The sample here was peripheral blood, taken on day 0 of MenACWY control vaccination. The CDR3 region: CASGTPVAHTSTDTQYF. The base sequence is TGTGCCAGCGGGACCCCGGTAGCGCACACTAGCACAGATACGCAGTATTTT. The entire variable domain, with the stretches around the CDR3 drawn from the reference TRBV28 and TRBJ2-3 proteins, is DVKVTQSSRYLVKRTGEKVFLECVQDMDHENMFWYRQDPGLGLRLIYFSYDVKMKEKGDIPEGYSVSREKKERFSLILESASTNQTSMYLCASGTPVAHTSTDTQYFGPGTRLTVL.